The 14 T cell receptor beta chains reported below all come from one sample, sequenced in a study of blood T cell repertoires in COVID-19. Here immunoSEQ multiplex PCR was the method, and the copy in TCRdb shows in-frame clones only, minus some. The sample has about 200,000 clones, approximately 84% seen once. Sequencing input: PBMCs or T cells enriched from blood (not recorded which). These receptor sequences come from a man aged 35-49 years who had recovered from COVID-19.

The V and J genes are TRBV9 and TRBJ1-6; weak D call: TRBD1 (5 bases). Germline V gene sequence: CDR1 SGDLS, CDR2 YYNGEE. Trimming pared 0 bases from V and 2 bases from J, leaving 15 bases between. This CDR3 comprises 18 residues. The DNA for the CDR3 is TGTGCCAGCAGCGTAGATGGGGGGTTTGGCGCCTATAATTCACCCCTCCACTTT. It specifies CASSVDGGFGAYNSPLHF.

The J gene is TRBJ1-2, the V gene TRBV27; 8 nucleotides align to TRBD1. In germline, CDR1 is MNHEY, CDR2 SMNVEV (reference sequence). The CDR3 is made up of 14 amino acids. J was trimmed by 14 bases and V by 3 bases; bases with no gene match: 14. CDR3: CASSFEGQGRGQTF. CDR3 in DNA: TGTGCCAGCAGTTTTGAAGGACAGGGCAGGGGACAAACCTTC.

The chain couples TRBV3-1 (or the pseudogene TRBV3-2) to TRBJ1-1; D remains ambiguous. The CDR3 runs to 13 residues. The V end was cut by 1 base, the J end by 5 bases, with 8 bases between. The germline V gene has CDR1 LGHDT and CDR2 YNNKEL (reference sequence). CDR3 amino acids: CASSQVTRTEAFF. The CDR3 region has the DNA TGTGCCAGCAGCCAAGTCACCCGGACTGAAGCTTTCTTT.

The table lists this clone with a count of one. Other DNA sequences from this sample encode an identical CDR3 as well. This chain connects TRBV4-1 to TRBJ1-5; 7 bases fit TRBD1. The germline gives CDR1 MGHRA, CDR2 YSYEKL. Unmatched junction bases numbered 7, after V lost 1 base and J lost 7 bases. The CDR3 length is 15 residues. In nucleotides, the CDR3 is TGCGCCAGCAGCCAAGGACAGGGCGGTAGGCAGCCCCAGCATTTT. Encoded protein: CASSQGQGGRQPQHF.

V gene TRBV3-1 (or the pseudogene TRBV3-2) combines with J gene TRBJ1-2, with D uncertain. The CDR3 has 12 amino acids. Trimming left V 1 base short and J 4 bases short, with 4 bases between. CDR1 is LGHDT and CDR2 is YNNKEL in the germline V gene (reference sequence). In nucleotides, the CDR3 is TGTGCCAGCAGCCAAGCAGGCTATGGCTACACCTTC. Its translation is CASSQAGYGYTF.

CDR3 loop: CASSLLASGGDTDTQYF. As DNA, the CDR3 is TGTGCCAGCAGCTTGCTCGCTAGCGGGGGTGACACAGATACGCAGTATTTT. The rearrangement joins TRBV5-4 to TRBJ2-3; 10 positions match TRBD2. Looked up from germline, CDR1 is SGHNT and CDR2 is YYREEE (reference sequence). V dropped 1 base and J dropped 2; count of bases not matched to a gene: 7. The CDR3 has 17 amino acids.

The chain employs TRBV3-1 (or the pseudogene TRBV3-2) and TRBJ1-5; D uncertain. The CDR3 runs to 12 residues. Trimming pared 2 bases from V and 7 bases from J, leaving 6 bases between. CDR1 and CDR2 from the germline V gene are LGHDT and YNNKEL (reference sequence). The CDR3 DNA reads TGTGCCAGCAGCCAAACCGGGCAGCCCCAGCATTTT. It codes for CASSQTGQPQHF.

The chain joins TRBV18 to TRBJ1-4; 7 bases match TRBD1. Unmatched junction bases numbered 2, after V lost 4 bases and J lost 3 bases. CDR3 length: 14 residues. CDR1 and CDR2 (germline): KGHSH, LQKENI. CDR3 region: CASSLQGANEKLFF. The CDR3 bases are TGTGCCAGCTCACTCCAGGGGGCTAATGAAAAACTGTTTTTT.

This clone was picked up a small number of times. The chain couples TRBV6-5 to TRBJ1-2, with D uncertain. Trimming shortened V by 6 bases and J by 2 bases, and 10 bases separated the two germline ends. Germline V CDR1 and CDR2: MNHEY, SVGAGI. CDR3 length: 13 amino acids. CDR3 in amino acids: CASSRTENYGYTF. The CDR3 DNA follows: TGTGCCAGCAGCCGGACTGAAAACTATGGCTACACCTTC.

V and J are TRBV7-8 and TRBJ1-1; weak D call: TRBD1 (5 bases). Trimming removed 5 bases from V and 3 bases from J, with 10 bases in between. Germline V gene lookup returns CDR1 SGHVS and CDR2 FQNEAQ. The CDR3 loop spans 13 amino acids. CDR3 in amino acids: CASSASGYTEAFF. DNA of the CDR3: TGTGCCAGCAGCGCCTCAGGGTACACTGAAGCTTTCTTT.

CDR3 residues: CASSSQGLQETQYF. CDR3 DNA sequence: TGTGCCAGCAGCTCTCAGGGCTTACAAGAGACCCAGTACTTC. The genes are TRBV2 and TRBJ2-5; possibly TRBD1 for D (5 bases). Germline V gene lookup returns CDR1 SNHLY and CDR2 FYNNEI. The CDR3 is 14 residues long. V lost 6 bases and J lost 2, with 13 bases in between.

CDR3 region: CASSSSAPARELLGGYTF. CDR3 in DNA: TGTGCCAGCAGCTCATCTGCCCCAGCCCGGGAGCTGCTCGGGGGCTACACCTTC. J is TRBJ1-2 and V is TRBV7-9, with D unresolved. CDR3 length: 18 residues. Trimming stripped 4 bases from V and 8 bases from J, with 29 bases between. From germline, CDR1 is SEHNR and CDR2 FQNEAQ (reference sequence).

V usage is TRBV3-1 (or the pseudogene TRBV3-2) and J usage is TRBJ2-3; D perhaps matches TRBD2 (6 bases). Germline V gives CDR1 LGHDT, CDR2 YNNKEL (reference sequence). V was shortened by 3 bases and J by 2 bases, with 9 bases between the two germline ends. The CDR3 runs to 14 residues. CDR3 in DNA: TGTGCCAGCAGCCAGAGCGGGTACACAGATACGCAGTATTTT. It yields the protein CASSQSGYTDTQYF.

CDR3 DNA sequence: TGTGCCAGCAGTGCCTCAACCGGGACTAGCGCTCACGAGCAGTACTTC. As protein: CASSASTGTSAHEQYF. The chain employs TRBV2 and TRBJ2-7, with 10 positions matching TRBD2. The germline CDR1 and CDR2 sequences are SNHLY and FYNNEI. The CDR3 runs to 16 residues. With V trimmed by 4 bases and J by 5 bases, 11 bases remained unmatched.